Given below is one T cell receptor (beta chain) in context. Its antigen is currently not known. No base quality values were provided; no much bigger clone lies one nucleotide off. This sample is part of a study of CD8 T cells in Susac syndrome (dated by TCRdb to the late 2010s). As for the study more broadly: Of the Susac syndrome patients who were sequenced, eight were in clinical remission while six had clinically active disease. At blood withdrawal, Susac syndrome patients were therapy-naive, treated with corticosteroids (with IVIg additionally given to some), or treated with IVIg alone. Repertoire sequencing was used to test whether CD8+ T cell activation and differentiation in Susac syndrome was antigen driven.

Sequences MNHEY (CDR1) and SVGAGI (CDR2) are obtained from the germline V gene. V sheds 2 bases and J sheds 0 bases, leaving 13 bases between their ends. Taken from cysteine to phenylalanine, the CDR3 has 16 residues. Of the read, only the CDR3 DNA is kept; its 48 bases are in frame from base 1. RNA was extracted with the RNeasy kit and roughly 0.45 to 1 ug was reverse transcribed using random hexamers. The immunoSEQ multiplex PCR assay, which covers 54 Vbeta and 13 Jbeta segments, was used to amplify TCR beta CDR3 regions. PCR amplification bias was corrected by using a synthetic template baseline for primer optimization and computational correction. In the paper's pipeline: Only productive sequences were kept, with reads annotated to V, D and J genes according to IMGT and analyzed in immunoSEQ Analyzer. To calculate clonality, Shannon entropy was normalized by log2 of the number of productive unique sequences and then subtracted from one. Public and private clones were assessed among the 100 most prevalent clones of each patient and control. Clones were defined as Susac-specific if absent from the healthy and MS cohorts, from 900 to 1,200 published viral clones and from other ImmuneACCESS disease sequences. TCRdb passed the public sequencing reads through fastp at Q25 and MiXCR, retaining productive beta sequences. All rows with the same CDR3 protein become a single entry with the most common DNA and genes. TCRdb, not the original authors, processed these V and J calls. For this sample there are about 190,000 distinct CDR3 sequences; about 94% appear just once. Of the sample, approximately 0.089% is held by the ten largest clones.

Results the study describes overall, beyond this receptor: No clonal expansion was detected in the CD4+ T cell repertoire of Susac syndrome patients. The study acknowledged that relatively few individuals were included in the TCR sequencing and HLA analysis.

High-throughput TCR beta sequencing profiled peripheral blood CD8+ and CD4+ T cells from healthy donors, Susac syndrome patients and multiple sclerosis patients. The Susac syndrome patients fulfilled recently defined diagnostic criteria for definite or probable disease. CD8+ TEMRA cells were enriched by FACS, while bulk CD8+ and CD4+ T cells were purified by magnetic negative isolation. Blood was drawn into EDTA tubes, processed within 24 hours, and PBMCs were isolated by density gradient centrifugation. PBMCs intended for TCR sequencing were cryopreserved in liquid nitrogen and were subsequently thawed in a 37 degrees C water bath. The sorted or isolated CD4+, CD8+ and CD8+ TEMRA cells reached a purity of at least 90%.

Recombination linked TRBV6-5 to TRBJ1-2; TRBD1 is a weak D gene call, 5 bases matching. The sequence came from a human donor with Susac syndrome. The sequencing sample was made of CD4+ T cells from PBMCs. DNA sequence: TGTGCCAGCAGTTACGGGCGGCAGGGCCCTAACTATGGCTACACCTTC. This is translated as CASSYGRQGPNYGYTF.